The clone carrying this T cell receptor (beta chain) was picked up many times. This sample was taken from a study of chronic HIV infection and antiretroviral therapy. CDR3 size: 13 residues. Germline V gene sequence: CDR1 SGHTA, CDR2 FQGTGA. V was cut by 3 bases and J by 8 bases, with 11 bases left in between. A single record per CDR3 protein comes from TCRdb applying MiXCR to the 5' RACE reads. The sample has tens of thousands of distinct CDR3 sequences; roughly 8% are singletons. Sequencing was done on a sample of peripheral blood. The chain uses TRBV7-3 and TRBJ2-4, with D possibly matching TRBD2 (6 bases). The clonotype was recovered from an adult who had HIV and had not received antiretroviral therapy, or was an uninfected healthy control (not recorded which). CDR3 coding DNA: TGTGCCAGCAGCTTGGGAGGTCCGGACATTCAGTACTTC. Its translation: CASSLGGPDIQYF.